This T cell receptor (beta chain) originates from a study of T cell repertoires in cytomegalovirus infection. The wider study: CMV infection plus the matching HLA type was flagged by public TCR beta signatures.

The CDR3 runs 15 residues. CDR1 and CDR2 (germline): SEHNR, FQNEAQ (reference sequence). V was pared by 0 bases and J by 5 bases, with 13 bases between. This clonotype has ten or more counts. The antigen is unknown. TCRdb itself ran the reads through MiXCR, one entry per CDR3 protein. The sample holds 300,000 to 400,000 distinct CDR3 sequences, around 9.5% seen once. General study findings and limits: HLA-C-restricted CMV clonotypes gave the most frequent clonotype in two of eight donors. Using cumulative public TCR beta family frequency, the authors identified those who carried CMV together with the relevant HLA.

This clonotype originated in a human donor in good health (CMV status not recorded). Some clones in this sample may be carry-over from other donors' samples. The chain is built from TRBV7-9 and TRBJ2-5; TRBD2 might be the D (5 bases). The sequenced sample was PBMCs. This CDR3 reads CASSLAGSAAETQYF. CDR3 coding DNA: TGTGCCAGCAGCTTAGCGGGGAGTGCAGCGGAGACCCAGTACTTC.